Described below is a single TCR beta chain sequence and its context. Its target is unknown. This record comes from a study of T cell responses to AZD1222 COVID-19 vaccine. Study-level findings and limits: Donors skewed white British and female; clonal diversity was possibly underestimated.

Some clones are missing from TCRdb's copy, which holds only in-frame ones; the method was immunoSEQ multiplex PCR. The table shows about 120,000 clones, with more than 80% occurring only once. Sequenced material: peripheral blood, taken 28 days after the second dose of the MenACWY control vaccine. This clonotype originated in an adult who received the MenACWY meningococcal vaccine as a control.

In DNA form, the CDR3 reads TGTGCCAGCTCACTCTTGGTTTTGGGGGCTAATTCACCCCTCCACTTT. As protein: CASSLLVLGANSPLHF. J is TRBJ1-6 and V is TRBV18; D perhaps matches TRBD1 (6 bases). Germline V gene lookup returns CDR1 KGHSH and CDR2 LQKENI. The CDR3 loop spans 16 amino acids. Trimming removed 4 bases at V and 6 bases at J, with 16 bases between.